Below are 26 T cell receptor beta chains sequenced from a single sample in a study of blood T cell repertoires in COVID-19. TCRdb's copy holds only in-frame clones and misses some; the assay was immunoSEQ multiplex PCR. The sample has around 200,000 clones, about 88% seen once. Sequencing input: PBMCs or T cells enriched from blood (not recorded which). These receptors all stem from a woman aged 40 to 49 with acute COVID-19.

The sample holds one count of this clone. This chain joins TRBV7-9 and TRBJ1-1, with D unclear. The CDR3 consists of 16 residues. The ends were cut back, 1 base at V and 3 bases at J, with 15 bases in the middle. Germline V gene lookup returns CDR1 SEHNR and CDR2 FQNEAQ (reference sequence). As DNA, the CDR3 is TGTGCCAGCAGCTTAGGTTTCCTCCGTGCGGACACTGAAGCTTTCTTT. This gives the protein CASSLGFLRADTEAFF.

The chain couples TRBV18 to TRBJ2-2, with a tentative D call TRBD1 (6 bases). Germline V gene sequence: CDR1 KGHSH, CDR2 LQKENI. The CDR3 spans 14 residues. V lost 5 bases and J lost 4, with 11 bases in between. In DNA form, the CDR3 reads TGTGCCAGCTCATCAGGGGAGTCCACCGGGGAGCTGTTTTTT. The encoded protein is CASSSGESTGELFF.

V usage is TRBV24-1 and J usage is TRBJ1-5, with a weak D call TRBD1 (6 bases). This CDR3 region has 16 residues. Deletions cut 6 bases from V and 1 base from J, with 15 bases between. Germline-derived CDR1 and CDR2 are KGHDR and SFDVKD. In DNA form, the CDR3 reads TGTGCCACCAGTCCCCACAGGGTGGGAAGCAATCAGCCCCAGCATTTT. Translation: CATSPHRVGSNQPQHF.

This sequence joins TRBV5-1 and TRBJ1-2; 7 bases map to TRBD1. V was clipped by 3 bases and J by 8 bases; unmatched bases: 25. This CDR3 is built from 19 residues. Germline assignment: CDR1 SGHRS and CDR2 YFSETQ. The CDR3 spells CASSSLYRDSLDIYSGYTF. In DNA, the CDR3 is TGCGCCAGCAGCTCCCTGTATCGGGACAGCCTAGACATCTATTCAGGCTACACCTTC.

The gene calls are TRBV2 and TRBJ2-2, with D uncertain. This CDR3 region has 13 residues. Deletions cut 4 bases from V and 5 bases from J, with 8 bases between. Germline assignment: CDR1 SNHLY and CDR2 FYNNEI. CDR3 in DNA: TGTGCCAGCAGTGGTGAGGTAACCGGGGAGCTGTTTTTT. Its translation is CASSGEVTGELFF. Combining the CDR3 with reference TRBV2 and TRBJ2-2 gives the whole variable domain EPEVTQTPSHQVTQMGQEVILRCVPISNHLYFYWYRQILGQKVEFLVSFYNNEISEKSEIFDDQFSVERPDGSNFTLKIRSTKLEDSAMYFCASSGEVTGELFFGEGSRLTVL.

CDR3 residues: CASALTESYGYTF. CDR3 nucleotides: TGTGCTAGTGCACTGACAGAAAGCTATGGCTACACCTTC. V is TRBV12-5 and J is TRBJ1-2; TRBD1 might be the D (5 bases). CDR3 length equals 13 residues. The V gene lost 7 bases and the J gene lost 4 bases, with 13 bases spanning the gap. CDR1 LGHNT and CDR2 FRNRAP come from the germline V gene.

The genes are TRBV6-1 and TRBJ1-5, with unresolved D. Between the trimmed V and J ends, which lost 3 bases and 4 bases, there was a span of 10 bases. The CDR3 totals 14 residues. CDR1 is MNHNS and CDR2 is SASEGT in the germline V gene. CDR3 sequence: CASSDSSGNQPQHF. CDR3 bases: TGTGCCAGCAGTGATTCTTCCGGGAATCAGCCCCAGCATTTT.

This chain joins TRBV18 and TRBJ2-1, with TRBD1 identical over 9 bases. Trimming took 1 base from V and 5 from J; bases not matched to a gene: 9. This CDR3 region has 17 residues. Germline V lookup: CDR1 KGHSH, CDR2 LQKENI. CDR3 region: CASSPLPGQGVHNEQFF. DNA for the CDR3: TGTGCCAGCTCACCACTACCGGGACAGGGAGTCCACAATGAGCAGTTCTTC.

CDR3 DNA: TGTGCCAGTAGTATAGGTGGCGGGAGAGTATACGAGCAGTACTTC. The encoded protein is CASSIGGGRVYEQYF. The genes are TRBV19 and TRBJ2-7; TRBD2 agrees at 7 bases. Trimming removed 1 base from V and 4 bases from J; junction bases left unmatched: 7. CDR1 LNHDA and CDR2 SQIVND come from the germline V gene (reference sequence). The CDR3 has 15 amino acids.

This sequence joins TRBV5-1 and TRBJ2-3; 9 nucleotides align to TRBD2. V lost 2 bases and J lost 2; bases outside the gene matches: 3. The CDR3 spans 15 residues. CDR1 and CDR2 from the germline V gene are SGHRS and YFSETQ. CDR3 protein: CASSFSGGYTDTQYF. The CDR3 nucleotides read TGCGCCAGCAGCTTTAGCGGGGGATACACAGATACGCAGTATTTT. The full variable domain, completed using reference TRBV5-1 and TRBJ2-3, is KAGVTQTPRYLIKTRGQQVTLSCSPISGHRSVSWYQQTPGQGLQFLFEYFSETQRNKGNFPGRFSGRQFSNSRSEMNVSTLELGDSALYLCASSFSGGYTDTQYFGPGTRLTVL.

V usage is TRBV11-2 and J usage is TRBJ2-3, with D perhaps matching TRBD2 (5 bases). V lost 4 bases to trimming and J lost 9 bases, with 8 bases between them. The CDR3 contains 11 residues. CDR1 and CDR2 (germline): SGHAT, FQNNGV. This CDR3 is CASSSTGTQYF. The CDR3 region has the DNA TGTGCCAGCAGCTCGACGGGGACGCAGTATTTT. Drawing the rest from reference TRBV11-2 and TRBJ2-3, the complete variable domain is EAGVAQSPRYKIIEKRQSVAFWCNPISGHATLYWYQQILGQGPKLLIQFQNNGVVDDSQLPKDRFSAERLKGVDSTLKIQPAKLEDSAVYLCASSSTGTQYFGPGTRLTVL.

The rearrangement joins TRBV28 to TRBJ2-5, with D perhaps matching TRBD1 (6 bases). Germline V lookup: CDR1 MDHEN, CDR2 SYDVKM. V was clipped by 5 bases and J by 4 bases, with 14 bases between them. This CDR3 has 14 amino acids. CDR3 protein: CASSEHRVGETQYF. DNA of the CDR3: TGTGCCAGCAGTGAGCACAGGGTTGGAGAGACCCAGTACTTC.

This chain uses TRBV2 with TRBJ1-5, with D hard to call. The CDR3 runs 15 residues. The germline gives CDR1 SNHLY, CDR2 FYNNEI. The V and J ends lost 6 bases and 2 bases respectively, with 14 bases between them. The DNA for the CDR3 is TGTGCCAGCAGCGCACGGGTAGGTGGCAATCAGCCCCAGCATTTT. This translates into CASSARVGGNQPQHF. The whole variable domain, remainder taken from reference TRBV2 and TRBJ1-5, is EPEVTQTPSHQVTQMGQEVILRCVPISNHLYFYWYRQILGQKVEFLVSFYNNEISEKSEIFDDQFSVERPDGSNFTLKIRSTKLEDSAMYFCASSARVGGNQPQHFGDGTRLSIL.

The V call is TRBV6-5, the J call TRBJ2-3; 11 positions agree with TRBD1. The V gene's germline CDR1 is MNHEY and CDR2 SVGAGI. Germline trimming cut 4 bases from V and 4 bases from J; bases unmatched to any gene: 1. The CDR3 consists of 14 residues. CDR3 amino acids: CASSSDRGPDTQYF. CDR3 in DNA: TGTGCCAGCAGTTCGGACAGGGGGCCAGATACGCAGTATTTT.

This sequence joins TRBV5-1 and TRBJ1-4; 9 bases are a match to TRBD1. Germline lookup yields CDR1 SGHRS and CDR2 YFSETQ. V was clipped by 4 bases and J by 8 bases; unmatched bases: 15. This CDR3 is built from 17 residues. The CDR3 reads CASSPRTGAVPREKLFF. CDR3 coding DNA: TGCGCCAGCAGCCCAAGGACAGGGGCTGTCCCAAGAGAAAAACTGTTTTTT.

Judged by abundance, this clone is medium-sized. J is TRBJ1-5 and V is TRBV18, with D perhaps matching TRBD1 (6 bases). The CDR3 is 15 residues long. CDR1 and CDR2 from the germline V gene are KGHSH and LQKENI. V dropped 0 bases and J dropped 6 bases, with 12 bases sitting between them. Written as DNA, the CDR3 is TGTGCCAGCTCACCACCGGGGGGGCCTGGTCAGCCCCAGCATTTT. Translation: CASSPPGGPGQPQHF.

The CDR3 sequence: CASSLAENRGLGETQYF. CDR3 in DNA: TGTGCCAGCAGCTTAGCGGAAAACAGGGGGCTTGGGGAGACCCAGTACTTC. The chain combines TRBV7-9 with TRBJ2-5; 9 nucleotides match TRBD1. CDR1 and CDR2 from the germline V gene are SEHNR and FQNEAQ (reference sequence). The CDR3 has 17 residues. Trimming at V came to 0 bases and at J to 5 bases, leaving 10 bases not matched to a gene.

On this clone: One end of the junction fails to match germline, which may point to a read error. This sequence joins TRBV2 and TRBJ2-2; perhaps TRBD2 as D (5 bases). The CDR3 spans 14 residues. Germline V gene data show CDR1 as SNHLY and CDR2 as FYNNEI. The CDR3 nucleotides read TGTGCCAGCACCCCGGACTCTGACACCGGGGAGCTGCTTTTT. Its protein product is CASTPDSDTGELLF.

V gene TRBV28 combines with J gene TRBJ2-7, with D perhaps TRBD2 (5 bases). The length of the CDR3 is 12 residues. Trimming left V 11 bases short and J 2 bases short, with 13 bases between. Per the germline V gene, CDR1 is MDHEN and CDR2 is SYDVKM. CDR3 coding DNA: TGTGCCTCCGGGGAAAGGCCCTACGAGCAGTACTTC. This sequence encodes CASGERPYEQYF.

The V and J genes are TRBV21-1 and TRBJ2-5; TRBD1, the table's D call, lacks a check against the DNA. TRBV21-1 is labeled a pseudogene. The CDR3 consists of 18 residues. CDR3 amino acids: CASSKVFSSRRGPETQYF. CDR3 nucleotides: TGTGCCAGCAGCAAAGTTTTTTCATCCCGCAGGGGCCCAGAGACCCAGTACTTC.

The chain couples TRBV23-1 to TRBJ1-5; 7 bases line up with TRBD1. TRBV23-1 is identified as an open reading frame with a role that is uncertain. The CDR3 consists of 16 residues. The junction had 8 bases not matched to a gene; V was cut back by 0 bases and J by 6 bases. CDR3 sequence (DNA): TGCGCCAGCAGTCAATCGAGCAGGGGGACGCTTCAGCCCCAGCATTTT. Its protein is CASSQSSRGTLQPQHF.

The rearrangement uses TRBV19 and TRBJ2-1, with 9 bases aligning to TRBD2. The CDR3 runs 14 residues. Germline V gene lookup returns CDR1 LNHDA and CDR2 SQIVND (reference sequence). The trim removed 5 bases at V and 5 bases at J, leaving 4 bases unmatched. The CDR3 here is CASSASGGNNEQFF. The CDR3, as DNA: TGTGCCAGTAGTGCGAGCGGGGGGAACAATGAGCAGTTCTTC.

In its sample, this clone was seen once. The chain has TRBV3-1 (or the pseudogene TRBV3-2) and TRBJ1-5; no clear D. V was pared by 3 bases and J by 5 bases, with 11 bases between. There are 14 residues in the CDR3. Germline V gene sequence: CDR1 LGHDT, CDR2 YNNKEL (reference sequence). The CDR3 is CASSHDKSYQPQHF. The CDR3 DNA is TGTGCCAGCAGCCATGACAAGTCTTATCAGCCCCAGCATTTT.

This clone was seen once. The chain employs TRBV19 and TRBJ1-1; weak D call: TRBD1 (6 bases). V lost 5 bases and J 8 bases, leaving 12 bases between the germline ends. Germline values: CDR1 LNHDA, CDR2 SQIVND (reference sequence). There are 12 residues in the CDR3. The CDR3 protein is CASSPQGSEAFF. The CDR3 bases are TGTGCCAGTAGTCCGCAGGGGTCCGAAGCTTTCTTT.

The V call is TRBV14, the J call TRBJ2-5, with D maybe TRBD2 (6 bases). The V gene's germline CDR1 is SGHDN and CDR2 FVKESK. The length of the CDR3 is 17 residues. V was clipped by 0 bases and J by 4 bases, with 18 bases between them. The CDR3 DNA reads as TGTGCCAGCAGCCAAGATTCAACGTTCTGGGGAGGAGAGACCCAGTACTTC. Its protein product is CASSQDSTFWGGETQYF.

This chain connects TRBV7-2 to TRBJ2-7; 12 bases fit TRBD2. Unmatched junction bases numbered 8, after V lost 6 bases and J lost 2 bases. Germline V gene lookup returns CDR1 SGHTA and CDR2 FQGNSA. The length of the CDR3 is 16 residues. CDR3 sequence reads: CASSHRLAGVTYEQYF. CDR3 bases: TGTGCCAGCAGTCACCGACTAGCGGGAGTGACCTACGAGCAGTACTTC.